This T cell receptor (beta chain) emerged from a study of cytomegalovirus exposure and HLA in healthy donors. Study-level findings and limits: The study reported that TCR beta sequences accurately predicted HLA-A and HLA-B alleles in most subjects.

As regards this clone: Its antigen is undetermined.

The germline gives CDR1 MNHEY, CDR2 SMNVEV (reference sequence). CDR3 size: 16 residues. V lost 3 bases and J lost 2; bases outside the gene matches: 6. PCR used 60 Vbeta primers and 13 Jbeta primers. The protocol was immunoSEQ multiplex PCR, while the TCRdb copy is restricted to in-frame clones and leaves out a portion. The sample has roughly 120,000 clones; 80% are singletons. This TCR was sampled from a male donor in good health and CMV-seronegative. Sequencing input: PBMCs. The chain couples TRBV27 to TRBJ2-1, with TRBD1 matching 8 bases. DNA for the CDR3: TGTGCCAGCAGTTTCTTCGGACAGGGAACCTACAATGAGCAGTTCTTC. Its protein product is CASSFFGQGTYNEQFF.